This passage covers 3 T cell receptor beta chains from one sample sequenced in a study of blood T cell repertoires in COVID-19. Method: immunoSEQ multiplex PCR; TCRdb's copy keeps in-frame clones and lacks some. In the table there are about 290,000 clones, around 92% of which are singletons. What was sequenced was peripheral blood. Receptors originate from a woman aged 25 to 39 with COVID-19, enrolled during active disease.

The chain recombines TRBV5-6 with TRBJ1-4; D possibly corresponds to TRBD1 (6 bases). Deletions cut 0 bases from V and 7 bases from J, with 10 bases between. The CDR3 is made up of 14 amino acids. Germline CDR1 is SGHDT and CDR2 is YYEEEE. The CDR3 spells CASSLVGASEKLFF. The DNA of the CDR3 is TGTGCCAGCAGCTTGGTGGGGGCAAGTGAAAAACTGTTTTTT.

This chain links TRBV5-4 with TRBJ1-2, with D possibly matching TRBD1 (6 bases). The V gene's germline CDR1 is SGHNT and CDR2 YYREEE (reference sequence). The germline V and J ends were trimmed by 1 base and 3 bases, with 19 bases remaining between them. The CDR3 has 17 residues. CDR3 sequence reads: CASSLRWGPERHYGYTF. In DNA, the CDR3 is TGTGCCAGCAGCTTGAGGTGGGGGCCAGAGCGACACTATGGCTACACCTTC. The full variable domain, its missing parts supplied by reference TRBV5-4 and TRBJ1-2, is ETGVTQSPTHLIKTRGQQVTLRCSSQSGHNTVSWYQQALGQGPQFIFQYYREEENGRGNFPPRFSGLQFPNYSSELNVNALELDDSALYLCASSLRWGPERHYGYTFGSGTRLTVV.

The V and J genes are TRBV6-5 and TRBJ1-2; D is perhaps TRBD1 (5 bases). Germline assignment: CDR1 MNHEY and CDR2 SVGAGI. Trimming pared 4 bases from V and 2 bases from J, leaving 8 bases between. There are 13 residues in the CDR3. CDR3 sequence (DNA): TGTGCCAGCAGTTTCGACAGCAACTATGGCTACACCTTC. Amino acid sequence: CASSFDSNYGYTF.